This TCR beta chain was observed in a study of cytomegalovirus exposure and HLA in healthy donors. J lost 8 bases, V lost 3 bases, and 8 bases had no gene match. This CDR3 contains 15 residues. CDR1 and CDR2 from the germline V gene are MNHNS and SASEGT. Study conclusions and caveats: Within the data, a cluster of highly shared sequence variants was likely a sequencing artifact. It was assumed in the presence/absence analyses that sequencing depth was roughly uniform across donors. A missense variant in DCLRE1C was later tied to TCR beta V- and J-gene trimming. Later work found most CMV-associated TCR beta chains apparently HLA-restricted.

In its sample, this clone was seen once. Its antigen is unknown. PCR employed 60 Vbeta and 13 Jbeta primers. Profiling relied on immunoSEQ multiplex PCR, and the TCRdb table lists in-frame clones only, not all of them. The sample has 170,000 or so clones; about 78% are singletons. The receptor was derived from a man between 60 and 75 years old in good health and CMV-seronegative. This sequence joins TRBV6-1 and TRBJ1-3; 9 nucleotides match TRBD1. Sequenced sample: PBMCs. The CDR3 nucleotides are TGTGCCAGCAGTGAGGGACAGGGTGGTGGGTACACCATATATTTT. Its translation is CASSEGQGGGYTIYF.